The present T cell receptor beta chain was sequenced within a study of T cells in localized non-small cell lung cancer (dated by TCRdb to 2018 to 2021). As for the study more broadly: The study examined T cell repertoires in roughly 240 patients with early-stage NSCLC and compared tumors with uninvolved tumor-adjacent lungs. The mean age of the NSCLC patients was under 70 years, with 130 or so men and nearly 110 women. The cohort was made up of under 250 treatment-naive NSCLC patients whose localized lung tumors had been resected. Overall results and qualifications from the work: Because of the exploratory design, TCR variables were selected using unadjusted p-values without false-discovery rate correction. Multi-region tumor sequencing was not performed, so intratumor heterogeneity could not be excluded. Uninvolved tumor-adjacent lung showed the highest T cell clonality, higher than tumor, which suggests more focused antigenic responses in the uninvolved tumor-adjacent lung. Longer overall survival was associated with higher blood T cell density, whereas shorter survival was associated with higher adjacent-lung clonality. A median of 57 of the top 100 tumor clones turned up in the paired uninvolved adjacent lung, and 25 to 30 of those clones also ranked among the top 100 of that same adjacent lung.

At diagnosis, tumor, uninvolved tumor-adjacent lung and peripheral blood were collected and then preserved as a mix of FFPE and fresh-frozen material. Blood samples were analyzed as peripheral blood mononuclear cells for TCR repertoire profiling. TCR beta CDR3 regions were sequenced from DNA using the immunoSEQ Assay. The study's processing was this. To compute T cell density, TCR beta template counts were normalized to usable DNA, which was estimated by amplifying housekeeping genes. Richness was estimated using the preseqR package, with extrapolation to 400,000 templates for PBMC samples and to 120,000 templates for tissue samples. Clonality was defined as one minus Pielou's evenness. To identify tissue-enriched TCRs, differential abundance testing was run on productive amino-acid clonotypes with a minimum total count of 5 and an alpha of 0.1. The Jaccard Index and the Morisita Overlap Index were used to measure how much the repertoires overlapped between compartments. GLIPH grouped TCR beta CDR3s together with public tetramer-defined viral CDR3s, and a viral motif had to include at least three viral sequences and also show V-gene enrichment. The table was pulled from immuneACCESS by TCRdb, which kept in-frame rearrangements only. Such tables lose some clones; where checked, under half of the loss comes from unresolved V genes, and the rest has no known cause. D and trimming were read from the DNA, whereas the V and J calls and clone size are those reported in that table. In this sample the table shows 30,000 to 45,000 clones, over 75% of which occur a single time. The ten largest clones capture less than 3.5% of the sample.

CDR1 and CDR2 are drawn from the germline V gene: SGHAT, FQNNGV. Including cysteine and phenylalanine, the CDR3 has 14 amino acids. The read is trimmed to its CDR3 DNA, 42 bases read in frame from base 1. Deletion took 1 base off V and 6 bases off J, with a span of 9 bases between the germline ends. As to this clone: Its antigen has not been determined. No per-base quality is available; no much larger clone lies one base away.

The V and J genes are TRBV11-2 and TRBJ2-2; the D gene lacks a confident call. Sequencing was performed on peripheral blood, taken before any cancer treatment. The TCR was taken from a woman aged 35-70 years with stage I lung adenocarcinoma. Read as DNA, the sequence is TGTGCCAGCAGCTTAGTGCGAGGCGCCGGGGAGCTGTTTTTT. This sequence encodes CASSLVRGAGELFF.